The 30 T cell receptor beta chains in this list originate from one sample, sequenced in a study of cytomegalovirus exposure and HLA in healthy donors. The PCR had 60 Vbeta and 13 Jbeta primers. Assay used: immunoSEQ multiplex PCR; TCRdb lists only in-frame clones, some missing. The repertoire includes 210,000 or so clones, 70% to 85% of them detected once, and about 0.58% sits in the top ten. The specimen was PBMCs. These receptors originate from a woman aged 40-49 years in good health and CMV-seronegative.

This clone was seen just once. The genes are TRBV30 and TRBJ1-5; no definite D call. Trimming took off 4 bases at V and 0 bases at J, with 13 bases between the two ends. The germline gives CDR1 GTSNPN, CDR2 SVGIG (reference sequence). The length of the CDR3 is 15 residues. CDR3 in DNA: TGTGCCTGGACCTCCGGGGTACTTAGCAATCAGCCCCAGCATTTT. Its protein product is CAWTSGVLSNQPQHF.

The J gene is TRBJ1-1, the V gene TRBV10-3, with TRBD1 identical over 7 bases. The germline gives CDR1 ENHRY, CDR2 SYGVKD. V trimming: 2 bases; J trimming: 4 bases; junction bases outside the gene matches: 1. This CDR3 has 13 residues. CDR3 bases: TGTGCCATCAGTGAGAACAGGGGCACTGAAGCTTTCTTT. It codes for CAISENRGTEAFF.

As regards this clone: The junction differs from germline at one of its ends, possibly a read error. The rearrangement uses TRBV7-9 and TRBJ2-7; tentative D call: TRBD1 (5 bases). Germline values: CDR1 SEHNR, CDR2 FQNEAQ (reference sequence). The CDR3 loop spans 14 amino acids. The CDR3 DNA reads TGTTCCAGCAGCTTATTGCAGGGTCCCTACGAGCAGTACTTC. Its translation: CSSSLLQGPYEQYF.

This chain links TRBV12-2 with TRBJ1-1. TRBV12-2 is recorded as a pseudogene. The CDR3 is made up of 16 amino acids. As DNA, the CDR3 is TGTGCAAGTCGCCGAACGCGGGGGAAGATGAACACTGAAGCTTTCTTT. The encoded protein is CASRRTRGKMNTEAFF.

About this clone: The germline gene is not matched at one end of the junction; a read error may be the cause. The V gene is TRBV6-1, the J gene TRBJ1-2; D perhaps matches TRBD1 (5 bases). The V gene's germline CDR1 is MNHNS and CDR2 SASEGT. CDR3 length: 13 residues. In DNA form, the CDR3 reads TGTGCCAGCAGTGACGGTTGGGGGGAAGGCTACCCCTTC. This encodes CASSDGWGEGYPF.

The rearrangement uses TRBV30 and TRBJ1-2; D remains ambiguous. The CDR3 extends over 13 amino acids. The germline V gene encodes CDR1 GTSNPN and CDR2 SVGIG (reference sequence). V was trimmed by 5 bases and J by 4 bases, leaving 14 bases between them. CDR3 nucleotide sequence: TGTGCCTGGTTACAAGCGGGGAGCTATGGCTACACCTTC. Translated: CAWLQAGSYGYTF.

The rearrangement uses TRBV27 and TRBJ1-2, with TRBD1 matching over 9 bases. Germline CDR1 and CDR2: MNHEY and SMNVEV (reference sequence). Losses at the gene ends were 4 bases for V and 4 bases for J; bases not matched to a gene: 7. There are 15 residues in the CDR3. In DNA, the CDR3 is TGTGCCAGCAGTTCACACAGGGGGCCGGGCTATGGCTACACCTTC. Its translation: CASSSHRGPGYGYTF.

The rearrangement uses TRBV27 and TRBJ1-1; D perhaps matches TRBD1 (6 bases). CDR1 MNHEY and CDR2 SMNVEV come from the germline V gene (reference sequence). The CDR3 covers 13 residues. V was clipped by 1 base and J by 4 bases, with 7 bases between them. CDR3 sequence reads: CASSLYRATEAFF. Here the CDR3 DNA reads TGTGCCAGCAGTTTATACAGGGCCACTGAAGCTTTCTTT.

Remarks on this clone: The junction does not match germline at one end; this may be a read error. The V gene is TRBV7-9, the J gene TRBJ1-2; 10 bases are a match to TRBD1. This CDR3 contains 15 residues. CDR1 and CDR2 (germline): SEHNR, FQNEAQ (reference sequence). DNA for the CDR3: TGTTCCAGCAGCTCCTGGGACAGGGGTGGGGCGGGCTACACCTTC. Protein sequence: CSSSSWDRGGAGYTF. Full variable domain (outside the CDR3, taken from reference TRBV7-9 and TRBJ1-2): DTGVSQNPRHKITKRGQNVTFRCDPISEHNRLYWYRQTLGQGPEFLTYFQNEAQLEKSRLLSDRFSAERPKGSFSTLEIQRTEQGDSAMYLCSSSSWDRGGAGYTFGSGTRLTVV.

The chain is built from TRBV21-1 and TRBJ2-7; TRBD2, the D gene given by the table, was not confirmed from the DNA. TRBV21-1 constitutes a pseudogene. This CDR3 is 13 amino acids long. CDR3 DNA: TGTGCCAGCAGCAAGGAGGGTATCTACGAGCAGTACTTC. Translation: CASSKEGIYEQYF.

The chain employs TRBV9 and TRBJ1-1; TRBD1 might be the D (5 bases). The CDR3 runs to 16 residues. V shed 0 bases and J shed 4 bases, with 16 bases lying between them. Germline V gene sequence: CDR1 SGDLS, CDR2 YYNGEE. The CDR3 here is CASSVGRASPATEAFF. CDR3 coding DNA: TGTGCCAGCAGCGTAGGCAGGGCCTCCCCTGCCACTGAAGCTTTCTTT.

The chain couples TRBV6-1 to TRBJ1-6; no clear D. Germline V lookup: CDR1 MNHNS, CDR2 SASEGT. The CDR3 is made up of 14 amino acids. V lost 1 base and J lost 13, with 14 bases in between. CDR3 in DNA: TGTGCCAGCAGTGAAGTAGGCAGGCTTGAGCCCCTCCACTTT. Translating it yields CASSEVGRLEPLHF.

The CDR3 nucleotides are TGTGCCAGCAGCGAGACAGGGCCAGAGACCCAGTACTTC. It encodes CASSETGPETQYF. The chain links TRBV9 to TRBJ2-5, with 7 bases lining up with TRBD1. Trimming removed 3 bases from V and 4 bases from J; junction bases left unmatched: 3. CDR1 is SGDLS, CDR2 YYNGEE, per germline. The CDR3 is 13 residues long.

The V call is TRBV6-1, the J call TRBJ1-1; 7 bases match TRBD1. The V and J ends lost 4 bases and 6 bases, in that order; junction bases with no gene match: 14. Germline assignment: CDR1 MNHNS and CDR2 SASEGT. This CDR3 has 16 amino acids. The CDR3 coding sequence is TGTGCCAGCAGTGCAGTAGGGGGCCCGGCTGGGTCTGAAGCTTTCTTT. Its translation: CASSAVGGPAGSEAFF.

The rearrangement joins TRBV6-5 to TRBJ1-1; 8 positions agree with TRBD1. Germline lookup yields CDR1 MNHEY and CDR2 SVGAGI. This CDR3 has 13 amino acids. Losses at the gene ends were 5 bases for V and 11 bases for J; bases not matched to a gene: 10. The CDR3 here is CASSPWTGRSAFF. In DNA, the CDR3 is TGTGCCAGCAGTCCATGGACAGGGCGGAGCGCTTTCTTT.

The chain employs TRBV5-6 and TRBJ2-7; tentatively, D is TRBD1 (5 bases). V lost 0 bases to trimming and J lost 6 bases, with 16 bases between them. The CDR3 sequence is 15 residues long. From germline, CDR1 is SGHDT and CDR2 YYEEEE. This chain's CDR3 is CASSLARQQEFEQYF. As DNA, the CDR3 is TGTGCCAGCAGCTTGGCAAGACAGCAAGAGTTCGAGCAGTACTTC.

This sequence joins TRBV7-9 and TRBJ2-7; the D is unclear. From germline, CDR1 is SEHNR and CDR2 FQNEAQ (reference sequence). There are 12 residues in the CDR3. The V gene lost 3 bases and the J gene lost 0 bases, with 3 bases spanning the gap. CDR3: CASSFRSYEQYF. The CDR3 DNA sequence: TGTGCCAGCAGCTTCCGCTCCTACGAGCAGTACTTC.

This chain joins TRBV6-1 and TRBJ1-1, with D unresolved. This CDR3 spans 12 amino acids. Trimming removed 2 bases at V and 11 bases at J, with 12 bases between. Germline loops: CDR1 MNHNS, CDR2 SASEGT. The CDR3 spells CASSEYSLGAFF. Written as DNA, the CDR3 is TGTGCCAGCAGTGAATATAGCCTTGGGGCTTTCTTT.

The rearrangement links TRBV20-1 to TRBJ1-2; no reliable D call. The CDR3 has 11 amino acids. Germline assignment: CDR1 DFQATT and CDR2 SNEGSKA (reference sequence). The germline V and J ends were trimmed by 8 bases and 3 bases, with 10 bases remaining between them. CDR3 protein: CSTHTDYGYTF. In DNA, the CDR3 is TGCAGTACGCACACCGACTATGGCTACACCTTC.

V usage is TRBV30 and J usage is TRBJ1-4; D is possibly TRBD1 (5 bases). V lost 3 bases and J lost 3, with 14 bases in between. The V gene's germline CDR1 is GTSNPN and CDR2 SVGIG (reference sequence). The length of the CDR3 is 15 residues. CDR3 DNA: TGTGCCTGGAGAGCCCAGGGTCGGCCTAATGAAAAACTGTTTTTT. Translation: CAWRAQGRPNEKLFF.

The V gene is TRBV6-5, the J gene TRBJ1-5; D is possibly TRBD1 (6 bases). This CDR3 contains 14 residues. Deletions cut 2 bases from V and 5 bases from J, with 10 bases between. The germline CDR1 and CDR2 sequences are MNHEY and SVGAGI. The DNA for the CDR3 is TGTGCCAGCAGTTACACCCGGACAGATCAGCCCCAGCATTTT. Translation gives CASSYTRTDQPQHF.

This sequence joins TRBV7-6 and TRBJ1-4; TRBD1 agrees at 9 bases. The CDR3 covers 14 residues. Germline-derived CDR1 and CDR2 are SGHVS and FNYEAQ. Trimming removed 5 bases from V and 8 bases from J; junction bases left unmatched: 6. CDR3 protein: CASSTGQGGEKLFF. CDR3 nucleotides: TGTGCCAGCAGCACGGGACAGGGAGGAGAAAAACTGTTTTTT.

This clone was seen a handful of times. In DNA form, the CDR3 reads TGTGCCAGCAGCTTAGGACAGAGCTCCTACGAGCAGTACTTC. Residues: CASSLGQSSYEQYF. The rearrangement links TRBV5-5 to TRBJ2-7; tentative D call: TRBD1 (6 bases). Trimming removed 2 bases from V and 0 bases from J, with 9 bases in between. The CDR3 totals 14 residues. CDR1 SGHKS and CDR2 YYEKEE come from the germline V gene (reference sequence). The entire variable domain, with the rest obtained from reference TRBV5-5 and TRBJ2-7, is as follows: DAGVTQSPTHLIKTRGQQVTLRCSPISGHKSVSWYQQVLGQGPQFIFQYYEKEERGRGNFPDRFSARQFPNYSSELNVNALLLGDSALYLCASSLGQSSYEQYFGPGTRLTVT.

The count of this clone is one. This sequence joins TRBV5-8 and TRBJ1-5; D is uncertain. Germline CDR1 and CDR2: SGHTS and YDEGEE. Trimming stripped 3 bases from V and 7 bases from J, with 17 bases between. CDR3 size: 15 residues. CDR3 nucleotides: TGTGCCAGCAGCTCAGGAGGGAGGTTATGGCAGCCCCAGCATTTT. This translates into CASSSGGRLWQPQHF.

The J gene is TRBJ1-1, the V gene TRBV7-6; possible D gene TRBD1, 6 bases. The CDR3 contains 12 residues. Germline values: CDR1 SGHVS, CDR2 FNYEAQ. V was pared by 3 bases and J by 5 bases, with 7 bases between. In DNA form, the CDR3 reads TGTGCCAGCAGCTTGGGGGCGACTGAAGCTTTCTTT. Translation gives CASSLGATEAFF.

A single count supports this clone. The V call is TRBV5-6, the J call TRBJ1-5, with TRBD1 matching 9 bases. Per germline, CDR1 SGHDT and CDR2 YYEEEE. The V and J ends lost 5 bases and 6 bases, in that order; junction bases with no gene match: 12. The CDR3 runs to 16 residues. In DNA form, the CDR3 reads TGTGCCAGCAGACGTCGGACAGGGGATATGGGTCAGCCCCAGCATTTT. This gives the protein CASRRRTGDMGQPQHF.

This clone has a handful of counts. The gene calls are TRBV4-3 and TRBJ2-7; the match to TRBD2 covers 8 bases. Germline V gene sequence: CDR1 LGHNA, CDR2 YSLEER. V lost 0 bases, J lost 2 bases, and 6 bases stayed unmatched. The CDR3 consists of 16 residues. The CDR3 loop reads CASSQDPRGGTYEQYF. CDR3 DNA: TGCGCCAGCAGCCAAGATCCCCGGGGGGGCACCTACGAGCAGTACTTC.

This clone was seen just once. This chain uses TRBV2 with TRBJ2-1, with TRBD2 matching 9 bases. J lost 5 bases, V lost 7 bases, and 3 bases had no gene match. This CDR3 has 13 residues. Germline V CDR1 and CDR2: SNHLY, FYNNEI. CDR3 in amino acids: CASIGGGDNEQFF. The DNA for the CDR3 is TGTGCCAGCATTGGCGGGGGGGACAATGAGCAGTTCTTC.

This sequence joins TRBV15 and TRBJ2-3; a possible D gene is TRBD2 (6 bases). This CDR3 comprises 15 residues. The germline V and J ends were trimmed by 6 bases and 4 bases, with 17 bases remaining between them. Per the germline V gene, CDR1 is LNHNV and CDR2 is YYDKDF (reference sequence). CDR3 protein: CATRRTGGGADTQYF. DNA for the CDR3: TGTGCCACCAGACGGACTGGAGGAGGGGCAGATACGCAGTATTTT.

This clone was observed once. V is TRBV6-5 and J is TRBJ2-7, with TRBD1 identical over 7 bases. V gave up 4 bases and J gave up 2 bases; unmatched junction bases: 5. CDR1 and CDR2 (germline): MNHEY, SVGAGI. The CDR3 has 14 residues. The CDR3 nucleotides read TGTGCCAGCAGTTTGCAGGGGGTGACCTACGAGCAGTACTTC. This codes for CASSLQGVTYEQYF.